Shown below are 11 T cell receptor beta chains from a single sample sequenced in a study of T cells in Graves' hyperthyroidism and ophthalmopathy. The TCR beta CDR3 regions underwent amplification using RNA transcripts as the source. An initial round of RT-PCR targeting the TCR CDR3 relied on the HTBI primer set. Each CDR3 protein is one row after TCRdb ran MiXCR on the multiplex PCR reads. The table has about 400,000 distinct CDR3 sequences, 12% to 15% seen once; the top ten hold about 21%. Sequenced sample: blood. These receptors came from a woman between 55 and 75 years old with Graves' ophthalmopathy.

This clonotype was counted at least ten times. The chain couples TRBV2 to TRBJ1-2; tentative D call: TRBD1 (5 bases). Trimming took 6 bases from V and 4 from J, leaving 12 bases between them. Germline CDR1 SNHLY, CDR2 FYNNEI. There are 13 residues in the CDR3. The DNA for the CDR3 is TGTGCCAGCAGCCTATACAGGTCCTATGGCTACACCTTC. This translates into CASSLYRSYGYTF.

This clonotype was counted at least ten times. This sequence joins TRBV20-1 and TRBJ2-1; a weak D match, TRBD2 (5 bases). CDR3 length: 10 amino acids. CDR1 and CDR2 (germline): DFQATT, SNEGSKA (reference sequence). V lost 6 bases, J lost 8 bases, and 8 bases lay in between. CDR3 nucleotide sequence: TGCAGTGCATGGGGAGATGAGCAGTTCTTC. This translates into CSAWGDEQFF.

This clonotype was seen a few times. One end of the junction fails to match germline, which may point to a read error. The chain employs TRBV12-3 or TRBV12-4 and TRBJ1-2; 8 positions agree with TRBD1. CDR3 length: 17 residues. Here the CDR3 DNA reads TGTGCCAGCAGTGTCACAGGGGGTAAAGTAATGAACTGTGGCTACACCTTC. This translates into CASSVTGGKVMNCGYTF.

This clonotype was seen ten or more times. The chain carries TRBV6-1 and TRBJ2-4; 8 bases are a match to TRBD2. Per germline, CDR1 MNHNS and CDR2 SASEGT. The CDR3 consists of 16 residues. Trimming removed 6 bases from V and 5 bases from J; junction bases left unmatched: 12. The CDR3 loop is CASSYGTRGKQNIQYF. DNA for the CDR3: TGTGCCAGCAGCTACGGGACTAGGGGCAAGCAAAACATTCAGTACTTC.

About this clonotype: Being one base from a much bigger clone, this may be a read error. The V call is TRBV18, the J call TRBJ2-1, with a tentative D call TRBD1 (5 bases). V was pared by 5 bases and J by 6 bases, with 17 bases between. CDR3 length equals 15 residues. CDR1 and CDR2 (germline): KGHSH, LQKENI. The CDR3 loop reads CASSATQARGNEQFF. CDR3 DNA sequence: TGTGCCAGCTCAGCGACACAGGCGCGCGGCAATGAGCAGTTCTTC.

The chain employs TRBV7-8 and TRBJ2-2, with D possibly matching TRBD2 (6 bases). The CDR3 spans 16 residues. Germline V gene data show CDR1 as SGHVS and CDR2 as FQNEAQ. V lost 5 bases to trimming and J lost 1 base, with 14 bases between them. CDR3 nucleotide sequence: TGTGCCAGCAGCCGTCCCGGGACTCGGAACACCGGGGAGCTGTTTTTT. Amino acid sequence: CASSRPGTRNTGELFF. Full variable domain (rest looked up from reference TRBV7-8 and TRBJ2-2): GAGVSQSPRYKVAKRGQDVALRCDPISGHVSLFWYQQALGQGPEFLTYFQNEAQLDKSGLPSDRFFAERPEGSVSTLKIQRTQQEDSAVYLCASSRPGTRNTGELFFGEGSRLTVL.

The sample holds many counts of this clonotype. The chain carries TRBV2 and TRBJ1-2, with D unresolved. V lost 2 bases and J lost 7, with 8 bases in between. The CDR3 loop spans 12 amino acids. Germline V gene sequence: CDR1 SNHLY, CDR2 FYNNEI. The CDR3 here is CASSERRVGYTF. In DNA, the CDR3 is TGTGCCAGCAGTGAAAGGCGGGTTGGCTACACCTTC.

There are a few counts of this clonotype. The chain combines TRBV7-2 with TRBJ2-3; 11 bases align to TRBD2. Per the germline V gene, CDR1 is SGHTA and CDR2 is FQGNSA. V shed 2 bases and J 4 bases; nucleotides not matched to a gene: 5. CDR3 length: 16 residues. In DNA, the CDR3 is TGTGCCAGCAGCTTACAACTAGCGGGAGTTGCAGATACGCAGTATTTT. Translating it yields CASSLQLAGVADTQYF.

This clonotype was recorded many times. This chain uses TRBV5-1 with TRBJ2-1; 8 bases are a match to TRBD1. The CDR3 has 15 residues. With 4 bases clipped from V and 3 bases from J, the junction kept 6 bases outside the gene matches. Germline V gene data show CDR1 as SGHRS and CDR2 as YFSETQ. Here the CDR3 DNA reads TGCGCCAGCAGCCCCCCCGGGACAGGCTACAATGAGCAGTTCTTC. The encoded protein is CASSPPGTGYNEQFF. Combining the CDR3 with reference TRBV5-1 and TRBJ2-1 gives the whole variable domain KAGVTQTPRYLIKTRGQQVTLSCSPISGHRSVSWYQQTPGQGLQFLFEYFSETQRNKGNFPGRFSGRQFSNSRSEMNVSTLELGDSALYLCASSPPGTGYNEQFFGPGTRLTVL.

This clonotype was seen at least ten times. The chain carries TRBV30 and TRBJ1-5; weak D call: TRBD1 (5 bases). V gave up 3 bases and J gave up 5 bases, with 11 bases separating them. The CDR3 contains 13 residues. CDR1 and CDR2 (germline): GTSNPN, SVGIG (reference sequence). CDR3 in DNA: TGTGCCTGGAGCCGAACAGGAGATCAGCCCCAGCATTTT. Residues: CAWSRTGDQPQHF.

In its sample, this clonotype was seen many times. The V and J genes are TRBV12-3 or TRBV12-4 and TRBJ2-1; D remains unclear. CDR3 length: 14 amino acids. Trimming removed 6 bases from V and 5 bases from J, with 14 bases in between. DNA of the CDR3: TGTGCCAGCAGGGGTGTGAGATCCAACAATGAGCAGTTCTTC. Its protein is CASRGVRSNNEQFF.